This T cell receptor beta chain was observed in a study of shared clonotypes between healthy human individuals. The wider study: CD4 naive cells filled three plates per donor, CD4 memory three, CD8 naive two and CD8 memory one.

CD4+ cells yielded CD45RA+ naive and CD45RA-negative memory subsets. Sequenced by immunoSEQ multiplex PCR; TCRdb stores in-frame clones only, minus some. The sample yields around 700,000 clones, around three quarters seen once. Overall study results and limits: Sampling was confined to blood; repertoires within tissues likely differ. What limited the represented genetic and exposure-history diversity was the small number of donors.

This clone has just a few counts. Its antigen is not identified. The CDR3 is 12 amino acids. The germline CDR1 and CDR2 sequences are SGHDT and YYEEEE. V dropped 1 base and J dropped 2 bases, with 4 bases sitting between them. Sample: memory CD4+ T cells sorted from blood. Subset noted: CD45RA-negative fraction. The clonotype was recovered from a woman in her thirties in good health. This chain joins TRBV5-6 and TRBJ2-7; D unresolved. CDR3 residues: CASSLKTYEQYF. Here the CDR3 DNA reads TGTGCCAGCAGCTTGAAAACCTACGAGCAGTACTTC.